The T cell receptor (beta chain) described here comes from a study of blood T cell repertoires in COVID-19. Turning to the study itself: The United States, Italy and Spain provided the acute and convalescent COVID-19 samples. T cells, B-cell-depleted T cells, or PBMCs provided the cDNA or gDNA that served as material.

V lost 4 bases and J lost 8, with 20 bases in between. CDR1 and CDR2 from the germline V gene are MDHEN and SYDVKM. The CDR3 is 15 amino acids. Per the authors' pipeline: Nucleated cell counts were estimated from reference gene primer amplification. The repertoire was sequenced with immunoSEQ multiplex PCR; TCRdb's copy has only in-frame clones and lacks some. V and J calls and clone size are as listed in that table; D and trimming were resolved from the DNA. The sample records about 220,000 clones, about 79% being singletons. The chain is built from TRBV28 and TRBJ1-2; a weak D match, TRBD1 (5 bases). The specimen sequenced was peripheral blood. This receptor was identified in a man aged 50 to 60 with active or convalescent COVID-19. CDR3 region: CASSSGDRTTAGYTF. Written as DNA, the CDR3 is TGTGCCAGCAGTTCGGGAGATCGGACAACTGCGGGCTACACCTTC.